This is a list of T cell receptor beta chains from one sample in a study of patients and donors after allogeneic stem cell transplantation. Each CDR3 protein gets one entry after TCRdb re-called the RT-PCR reads with MiXCR. The table lists roughly 880,000 distinct CDR3 sequences, roughly 17% of them singletons, with around 6% in the top ten. Sequenced: blood, either unsorted or a sorted T cell fraction (not recorded which). The receptors stem from a human donor who was either an allogeneic HSCT recipient or a stem cell or donor lymphocyte infusion donor (not recorded which). It is not recorded whose cells these are; they may come from a transplant donor. Both conserved end residues are part of each CDR3. D genes are given only for firm matches. A clone size is listed for some rows: how often the clone was seen (once, few, many), or a class if it is expanded.

cdr3_length j_call v_call clone_size d_call cdr3_aa cdr3_nt
17 TRBJ1-3 TRBV3-1 - - CASSQEQPGARGNTIYF TGTGCCAGCAGCCAAGAACAGCCGGGGGCGCGAGGAAACACCATATATTTT
12 TRBJ2-7 TRBV29-1 few - CSVGRGTYEQYF TGCAGCGTTGGAAGAGGGACCTACGAGCAGTACTTC
14 TRBJ2-5 TRBV5-5 few TRBD1 CASSALTGKETQYF TGTGCCAGCAGCGCCCTGACAGGGAAAGAGACCCAGTACTTC
13 TRBJ1-1 TRBV7-2 - - CASSELTGTRAFF TGTGCCAGCAGCGAACTTACAGGGACTAGGGCTTTCTTT
16 TRBJ2-1 TRBV11-1 - TRBD1 CASSAPGTDERYEQFF TGTGCCAGCAGCGCACCTGGGACAGATGAACGGTATGAGCAGTTCTTC
17 TRBJ2-2 TRBV9 few - CASSVVLGAWNTGELFF TGTGCCAGCAGCGTTGTATTGGGAGCGTGGAACACCGGGGAGCTGTTTTTT
12 TRBJ1-2 TRBV6-5 - - CASSSPNSGYTF TGTGCCAGCAGTTCTCCCAATTCCGGCTACACCTTC
15 TRBJ1-2 TRBV7-2 - TRBD1 CASIQSSRGAGGYTF TGTGCCAGCATCCAATCTTCCAGGGGGGCAGGGGGCTACACCTTC
16 TRBJ2-1 TRBV5-1 - TRBD2 CASSLVGTSGTGEQFF TGCGCCAGCAGCTTGGTCGGGACTAGCGGGACGGGTGAGCAGTTCTTC
11 TRBJ2-7 TRBV30 - - CAWSALSVQYF TGTGCCTGGAGTGCCCTGTCGGTGCAGTACTTC
12 TRBJ2-7 TRBV7-2 few - CASSPQVNEQYF TGTGCCAGCAGCCCGCAAGTAAACGAGCAGTACTTC
13 TRBJ2-5 TRBV30 few - CAWSVSVSQAQYF TGTGCCTGGAGTGTATCGGTTTCTCAAGCCCAGTACTTC
12 TRBJ2-7 TRBV10-3 many - CAIRDKTYEQYF TGTGCCATCCGGGACAAGACCTACGAGCAGTACTTC
12 TRBJ2-5 TRBV2 - - CASSGLGVTQYF TGTGCCAGCAGTGGTCTAGGGGTGACCCAGTACTTC
14 TRBJ1-2 TRBV9 - - CASSVGGSTSGYTF TGTGCCAGCAGCGTAGGGGGATCGACATCTGGCTACACCTTC
16 TRBJ1-5 TRBV5-6 few - CASSFSRDLSNQPQHF TGTGCCAGCAGCTTCAGCAGGGACCTTAGCAATCAGCCCCAGCATTTT
15 TRBJ2-5 TRBV10-3 few - CAISEAPGLQETQYF TGTGCCATCAGTGAGGCGCCGGGACTGCAAGAGACCCAGTACTTC
13 TRBJ1-1 TRBV7-3 - TRBD1 CASSLRGGDEAFF TGTGCCAGCAGCTTAAGAGGGGGCGACGAAGCTTTCTTT
15 TRBJ2-6 TRBV20-1 - - CSAPHRESGANVLTF TGCAGTGCTCCTCACCGGGAATCTGGGGCCAACGTCCTGACTTTC
16 TRBJ2-7 TRBV7-9 - - CASSLGGITGISTKAF TGTGCCAGCAGCTTAGGGGGAATAACAGGGATTTCAACTAAGGCATTC
13 TRBJ1-1 TRBV27 few - CASRLKGSWEAFF TGTGCCAGCAGGTTAAAGGGGAGCTGGGAAGCTTTCTTT
13 TRBJ1-1 TRBV2 many TRBD1 CASSWDRNTEAFF TGTGCCAGCAGCTGGGACAGGAACACTGAAGCTTTCTTT
15 TRBJ2-3 TRBV5-1 - TRBD2 CASSLAGGPPDTQYF TGCGCCAGCAGCCTTGCGGGAGGGCCCCCAGATACGCAGTATTTT
13 TRBJ1-4 TRBV6-1 few - CASSPTERGVVFF TGTGCCAGCAGTCCGACGGAAAGAGGGGTAGTGTTTTTT
13 TRBJ2-7 TRBV19 - TRBD1 CASGQGISYEQYF TGTGCCAGCGGACAGGGGATTTCCTACGAGCAGTACTTC
16 TRBJ2-3 TRBV5-1 once - CASIQGASGSTDTQYF TGCGCCAGCATCCAGGGGGCTAGCGGTAGCACAGATACGCAGTATTTT
15 TRBJ1-1 TRBV6-1 - - CASKTRGTMNTEAFF TGTGCCAGCAAAACCAGAGGTACCATGAACACTGAAGCTTTCTTT